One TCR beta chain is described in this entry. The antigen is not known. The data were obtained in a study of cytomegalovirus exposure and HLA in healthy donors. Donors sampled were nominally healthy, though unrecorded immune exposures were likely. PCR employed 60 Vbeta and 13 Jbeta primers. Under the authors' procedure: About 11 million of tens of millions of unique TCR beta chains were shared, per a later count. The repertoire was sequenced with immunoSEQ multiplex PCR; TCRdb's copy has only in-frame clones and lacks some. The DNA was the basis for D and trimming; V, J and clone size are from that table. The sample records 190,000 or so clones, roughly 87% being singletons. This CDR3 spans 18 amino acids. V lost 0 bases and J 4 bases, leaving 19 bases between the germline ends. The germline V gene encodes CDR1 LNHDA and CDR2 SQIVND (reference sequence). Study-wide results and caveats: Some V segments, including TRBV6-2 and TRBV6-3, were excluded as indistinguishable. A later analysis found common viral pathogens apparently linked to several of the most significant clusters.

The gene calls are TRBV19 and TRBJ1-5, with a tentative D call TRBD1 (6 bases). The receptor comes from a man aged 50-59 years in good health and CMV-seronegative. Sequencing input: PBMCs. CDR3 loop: CASSIDRGGRGRNQPQHF. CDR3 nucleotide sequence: TGTGCCAGTAGTATAGATCGGGGGGGCCGAGGGCGGAATCAGCCCCAGCATTTT. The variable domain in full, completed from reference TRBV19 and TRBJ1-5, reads DGGITQSPKYLFRKEGQNVTLSCEQNLNHDAMYWYRQDPGQGLRLIYYSQIVNDFQKGDIAEGYSVSREKKESFPLTVTSAQKNPTAFYLCASSIDRGGRGRNQPQHFGDGTRLSIL.